This TCR beta chain was identified during a study of CD8 T cells in ankylosing spondylitis (dated by TCRdb to about 2017). A note on the overall study: To find TCR variants linked to disease, the study profiled T cell receptor beta repertoires in ankylosing spondylitis patients and healthy donors. In total, the full study cohort was made up of some 100 healthy donors and 25 to 30 ankylosing spondylitis patients. Peripheral blood was sampled, and synovial fluid was also collected from ankylosing spondylitis patients.

About this clonotype itself: It has no known antigen specificity. Base qualities are not at hand, and no much larger clone is one base apart.

The full study reports these points: Blood from ankylosing spondylitis patients appeared to be characterized by a TCR beta motif made up of several highly homologous amino acid variants. The disease-linked clones were reported as significantly enriched in matched synovial fluid samples from ankylosing spondylitis patients. In peripheral blood, the disease-linked clones were found at relatively low frequencies and had a CD8+ phenotype. Some motif variants had previously been reported in the synovial fluid and blood of reactive arthritis patients, which suggests shared mechanisms of disease initiation.

The listed sequencing device is Illumina HiSeq 2500. Quantitative 5'-RACE with molecular barcodes was used to prepare TCR beta libraries. The original methods were these. To identify disease-linked TCR variants, a new computational method was used, one built on a probabilistic model of VDJ rearrangement. TCRdb reanalyzed the raw reads on its own, using fastp at Q25 for trimming and MiXCR for clone calling, and kept in-frame beta chains. Identical CDR3 protein sequences are pooled into one entry, listed with their most common genes and DNA. The V and J calls come from TCRdb's annotation, not from the publication. Present in this sample are about 440,000 distinct CDR3 sequences, about 15% of which were seen just once. 0.95% to 1.1% of the sample is held by the ten biggest clonotypes. From V the trimming removes 6 bases and from J it removes 3 bases, while the gene matches leave 14 bases of the junction unaccounted for. Counted from cysteine to phenylalanine, this CDR3 has 16 amino acids. Of the read, only the CDR3 DNA is kept; its 48 bases are in frame from base 1. Reading the germline V gene gives CDR1 MNHEY and CDR2 SVGAGI.

The specimen was blood, either unsorted or a sorted T cell fraction (not recorded which). The sequence was collected from a male donor with ankylosing spondylitis. Recombination joined TRBV6-5 with TRBJ2-7; TRBD1 fits 7 bases in the junction. At the DNA level, the sequence is TGTGCCAGCAGATTAGGGGGCGGGCTAGAGGACTACGAGCAGTACTTC. This translates into CASRLGGGLEDYEQYF.